Each of the 28 T cell receptor beta chains below was sequenced from the same sample in a study of blood T cell repertoires in COVID-19 (dated by TCRdb to about 2020). Library prep was done by the immunoSEQ multiplex PCR assay. TCRdb took over this immuneACCESS table, retaining in-frame rearrangements with V and J assigned. Such tables are incomplete; in checked studies, under half of the missing clones stem from an unresolved V gene, and the remainder is unexplained. The table for this sample lists around 80,000 clones; about 70% of them were counted only once. Of the sample, approximately 5.8% falls within the top ten clones. The sample was peripheral blood. All receptors come from a man between 50 and 59 years old with active or convalescent COVID-19.

The genes are TRBV5-1 and TRBJ2-5, with a tentative D call TRBD1 (6 bases). V was trimmed by 6 bases and J by 1 base, leaving 10 bases between them. CDR3 length equals 13 residues. The germline gives CDR1 SGHRS, CDR2 YFSETQ. Here the CDR3 reads CASNSGVQETQYF. As DNA, the CDR3 is TGCGCCAGCAACTCAGGGGTCCAAGAGACCCAGTACTTC.

CDR3 nucleotides: TGTGCCAGCAGCTGGACAGGGGCTAGCAATCAGCCCCAGCATTTT. Protein sequence: CASSWTGASNQPQHF. The gene calls are TRBV5-8 and TRBJ1-5; TRBD1 matches 9 bases. Per the germline V gene, CDR1 is SGHTS and CDR2 is YDEGEE. V shed 3 bases and J 0 bases; nucleotides not matched to a gene: 1. CDR3 length: 15 amino acids.

The chain links TRBV5-6 to TRBJ2-3, with a tentative D call TRBD2 (6 bases). Germline lookup yields CDR1 SGHDT and CDR2 YYEEEE. Trimming left V 2 bases short and J 6 bases short, with 10 bases between. The CDR3 runs to 13 residues. DNA of the CDR3: TGTGCCAGCAGCTTAGCCGGGAGCGATACGCAGTATTTT. It translates to CASSLAGSDTQYF.

This sequence joins TRBV6-7 and TRBJ2-7, with 13 nucleotides matching TRBD2. TRBV6-7 counts as an open reading frame of uncertain function. The CDR3 loop spans 23 amino acids. The trim removed 2 bases at V and 5 bases at J, leaving 27 bases unmatched. CDR3 bases: TGTGCCAGCAGTTACCGGGTCATTAGGACTAGCGGGGGACGGGCGGTATCGGGTGACGAGCAGTACTTC. Translated: CASSYRVIRTSGGRAVSGDEQYF.

The chain recombines TRBV28 with TRBJ2-3; 8 positions match TRBD2. V gave up 10 bases and J gave up 5 bases; unmatched junction bases: 5. Germline V gene data show CDR1 as MDHEN and CDR2 as SYDVKM. There are 12 residues in the CDR3. The CDR3 is CAIRGGGDTQYF. The CDR3 DNA reads as TGTGCCATCCGGGGGGGAGGAGATACGCAGTATTTT.

V usage is TRBV30 and J usage is TRBJ1-1; TRBD1 aligns across 8 bases. Germline V gene sequence: CDR1 GTSNPN, CDR2 SVGIG (reference sequence). CDR3 length equals 13 residues. V shed 1 base, J shed 3 bases, and the junction held 1 base outside the gene matches. In DNA form, the CDR3 reads TGTGCCTGGAGTGAGACAGGGGACACTGAAGCTTTCTTT. Translating it yields CAWSETGDTEAFF. The full variable domain, completed using reference TRBV30 and TRBJ1-1, is SQTIHQWPATLVQPVGSPLSLECTVEGTSNPNLYWYRQAAGRGLQLLFYSVGIGQISSEVPQNLSASRPQDRQFILSSKKLLLSDSGFYLCAWSETGDTEAFFGQGTRLTVV.

The genes are TRBV7-9 and TRBJ2-5; TRBD1 is a possible D gene (6 bases). Germline lookup yields CDR1 SEHNR and CDR2 FQNEAQ (reference sequence). V lost 4 bases, J lost 5 bases, and 11 bases lay in between. This CDR3 spans 13 amino acids. As DNA, the CDR3 is TGTGCCAGCAGCTCGCAGGGGTACGAGACCCAGTACTTC. It encodes CASSSQGYETQYF.

This clone was observed a few times. This chain uses TRBV5-4 with TRBJ1-2, with D unresolved. The V end lost 4 bases, the J end lost 5 bases, and 12 bases lay between the germline ends. Germline V lookup: CDR1 SGHNT, CDR2 YYREEE (reference sequence). The CDR3 contains 13 residues. CDR3 sequence: CASSLRQIYGYTF. DNA for the CDR3: TGTGCCAGCAGCCTCAGACAAATATATGGCTACACCTTC.

The rearrangement links TRBV11-2 to TRBJ2-3, with 9 bases fitting TRBD2. CDR1 is SGHAT and CDR2 is FQNNGV in the germline V gene. The trim removed 1 base at V and 5 bases at J, leaving 10 bases unmatched. There are 17 residues in the CDR3. Written as DNA, the CDR3 is TGTGCCAGCAGCTTAGGTGGGCGGGGGGGCATTGGAGATACGCAGTATTTT. This gives the protein CASSLGGRGGIGDTQYF.

CDR3 sequence (DNA): TGTGCCAGCAGCTTCCCGATCGCCGGGGGGGCCCCGAAAGAGACCCAGTACTTC. Amino acid sequence: CASSFPIAGGAPKETQYF. The genes are TRBV5-4 and TRBJ2-5; 8 bases agree with TRBD2. The CDR3 is 18 amino acids. V shed 2 bases, J shed 3 bases, and the junction held 15 bases outside the gene matches. The germline V gene has CDR1 SGHNT and CDR2 YYREEE (reference sequence).

CDR3 sequence reads: CASSRTSWGSTDTQYF. The DNA of the CDR3 is TGCGCCAGCAGCCGTACTAGTTGGGGAAGCACAGATACGCAGTATTTT. The V and J genes are TRBV4-3 and TRBJ2-3; TRBD2 might be the D (5 bases). The CDR3 is made up of 16 amino acids. Germline values: CDR1 LGHNA, CDR2 YSLEER. Trimming took off 4 bases at V and 0 bases at J, with 14 bases between the two ends.

The chain has TRBV15 and TRBJ1-5; 7 bases are a match to TRBD1. The CDR3 has 15 residues. Trimming removed 1 base from V and 4 bases from J; junction bases left unmatched: 4. Looked up from germline, CDR1 is LNHNV and CDR2 is YYDKDF (reference sequence). CDR3 region: CATSRAGQSNQPQHF. The CDR3 DNA reads as TGTGCCACCAGCAGAGCGGGACAGTCTAATCAGCCCCAGCATTTT.

The chain uses TRBV6-6 and TRBJ2-7; D is unclear. The CDR3 is 12 amino acids. From germline, CDR1 is MNHNY and CDR2 SVGAGI (reference sequence). Trimming removed 2 bases at V and 6 bases at J, with 8 bases between. The CDR3 DNA follows: TGTGCCAGCAGTTACCTGGCGGTCGAGCAGTACTTC. Its protein product is CASSYLAVEQYF.

The genes are TRBV3-1 (or the pseudogene TRBV3-2) and TRBJ2-3; D is possibly TRBD2 (7 bases). Germline values: CDR1 LGHDT, CDR2 YNNKEL (reference sequence). This CDR3 spans 17 amino acids. V lost 1 base and J 2 bases, leaving 16 bases between the germline ends. The CDR3 DNA reads as TGTGCCAGCAGCCAAGTTTCTGGGGGGGCCCTCACAGATACGCAGTATTTT. As protein: CASSQVSGGALTDTQYF.

The CDR3 nucleotides are TGTGCCACCAGCAGAGATAATTCCGGGACAGGCGCGTACGAGCAGTACTTC. It specifies CATSRDNSGTGAYEQYF. The chain recombines TRBV15 with TRBJ2-7, with TRBD1 identical over 8 bases. The CDR3 loop spans 17 amino acids. Trimming at V came to 0 bases and at J to 4 bases, leaving 11 bases not matched to a gene. Germline V gene sequence: CDR1 LNHNV, CDR2 YYDKDF (reference sequence).

CDR3 loop: CSARLVETQYF. In DNA, the CDR3 is TGCAGTGCCAGACTAGTGGAGACCCAGTACTTC. This rearrangement joins TRBV20-1 to TRBJ2-5; maybe TRBD2 (6 bases). Trimming removed 6 bases from V and 5 bases from J, with 10 bases in between. CDR1 is DFQATT, CDR2 SNEGSKA, per germline (reference sequence). The CDR3 has 11 residues.

This clone was picked up a small number of times. This sequence joins TRBV3-1 (or the pseudogene TRBV3-2) and TRBJ2-3, with no clear D. There are 18 residues in the CDR3. Germline CDR1 reads LGHDT; CDR2 reads YNNKEL (reference sequence). Trimming took off 1 base at V and 0 bases at J, with 17 bases between the two ends. The CDR3 spells CASSQVVLYGGSTDTQYF. CDR3 nucleotides: TGTGCCAGCAGCCAAGTTGTGCTCTATGGCGGAAGCACAGATACGCAGTATTTT.

CDR3 loop: CASSPPQGGAGYTF. The CDR3 DNA is TGCGCCAGCAGCCCCCCACAGGGTGGGGCCGGCTACACCTTC. The chain combines TRBV4-1 with TRBJ1-2; weak D call: TRBD1 (6 bases). Germline loops: CDR1 MGHRA, CDR2 YSYEKL. CDR3 size: 14 residues. Trimming removed 4 bases at V and 8 bases at J, with 17 bases between.

This chain uses TRBV5-1 with TRBJ1-5, with D possibly matching TRBD1 (5 bases). The CDR3 extends over 13 amino acids. Germline assignment: CDR1 SGHRS and CDR2 YFSETQ. Trimming pared 4 bases from V and 5 bases from J, leaving 10 bases between. CDR3 residues: CASSQGLDQPQHF. In DNA, the CDR3 is TGCGCCAGCAGCCAGGGCCTCGATCAGCCCCAGCATTTT.

J is TRBJ2-1 and V is TRBV7-2; TRBD1 agrees at 7 bases. The CDR3 contains 15 residues. The junction had 5 bases not matched to a gene; V was cut back by 5 bases and J by 1 base. Germline V lookup: CDR1 SGHTA, CDR2 FQGNSA. The CDR3 reads CASSRDSVSYNEQFF. The CDR3 nucleotides read TGTGCCAGCAGCCGGGACAGCGTATCCTACAATGAGCAGTTCTTC.

The chain employs TRBV6-5 and TRBJ1-1; D may be TRBD1 (6 bases). Germline assignment: CDR1 MNHEY and CDR2 SVGAGI. Trimming took off 6 bases at V and 0 bases at J, with 14 bases between the two ends. This CDR3 has 15 residues. The CDR3 is CASSPGQGLNTEAFF. The CDR3 nucleotides are TGTGCCAGCAGCCCCGGGCAGGGGTTGAACACTGAAGCTTTCTTT.

This chain uses TRBV13 with TRBJ2-5; 8 bases map to TRBD1. Trimming removed 6 bases from V and 5 bases from J; junction bases left unmatched: 8. Germline values: CDR1 PRHDT, CDR2 FYEKMQ (reference sequence). The CDR3 sequence is 14 residues long. This chain's CDR3 is CASRPRGLGETQYF. CDR3 bases: TGTGCCAGCAGACCCAGGGGGCTAGGCGAGACCCAGTACTTC.

CDR3 amino acids: CASSLGSSGQETQYF. The CDR3 nucleotides are TGTGCCAGCAGCTTAGGTAGTAGCGGACAAGAGACCCAGTACTTC. The V and J genes are TRBV7-9 and TRBJ2-5; D is perhaps TRBD2 (6 bases). The CDR3 loop spans 15 amino acids. The germline V and J ends were trimmed by 1 base and 2 bases, with 11 bases remaining between them. Germline CDR1 SEHNR, CDR2 FQNEAQ (reference sequence). Variable domain in full (rest from reference TRBV7-9 and TRBJ2-5): DTGVSQNPRHKITKRGQNVTFRCDPISEHNRLYWYRQTLGQGPEFLTYFQNEAQLEKSRLLSDRFSAERPKGSFSTLEIQRTEQGDSAMYLCASSLGSSGQETQYFGPGTRLLVL.

This chain uses TRBV27 with TRBJ2-7; 10 nucleotides match TRBD1. Germline trimming cut 11 bases from V and 0 bases from J; bases unmatched to any gene: 10. Germline V lookup: CDR1 MNHEY, CDR2 SMNVEV (reference sequence). This CDR3 contains 15 residues. CDR3 bases: TGTGCCGACTTAACGGACAGGGGGTTCTCCTACGAGCAGTACTTC. This gives the protein CADLTDRGFSYEQYF.

This clone has a handful of counts. The genes are TRBV7-3 and TRBJ2-7; D is uncertain. CDR1 SGHTA and CDR2 FQGTGA come from the germline V gene. Trimming left V 2 bases short and J 5 bases short, with 16 bases between. The CDR3 has 15 amino acids. CDR3 in DNA: TGTGCCAGCAGCTTAGGTTATGTAGCCGTGGACGAGCAGTACTTC. It is translated as CASSLGYVAVDEQYF.

V gene TRBV11-3 combines with J gene TRBJ2-1, with 7 positions matching TRBD2. CDR3 length: 15 amino acids. The germline V gene encodes CDR1 SGHNT and CDR2 YENEEA. V gave up 5 bases and J gave up 7 bases; unmatched junction bases: 11. CDR3 bases: TGTGCCAGCAGCGAGGGAGGCGGGGGACCAAATGAGCAGTTCTTC. Its protein product is CASSEGGGGPNEQFF.

The chain combines TRBV5-1 with TRBJ2-1; 12 nucleotides match TRBD1. The germline V gene has CDR1 SGHRS and CDR2 YFSETQ. J was trimmed by 7 bases and V by 3 bases; bases with no gene match: 5. The CDR3 extends over 15 amino acids. The CDR3 DNA reads as TGCGCCAGCAGCTGGACGGGACAGGGGGCTAATGAGCAGTTCTTC. This translates into CASSWTGQGANEQFF.

The chain recombines TRBV27 with TRBJ2-2; D is perhaps TRBD2 (5 bases). The V gene lost 6 bases and the J gene lost 4 bases, with 6 bases spanning the gap. This CDR3 spans 12 amino acids. Germline CDR1 and CDR2: MNHEY and SMNVEV (reference sequence). The CDR3 nucleotides read TGTGCCAGCAGCGGGGTCACCGGGGAGCTGTTTTTT. This translates into CASSGVTGELFF.